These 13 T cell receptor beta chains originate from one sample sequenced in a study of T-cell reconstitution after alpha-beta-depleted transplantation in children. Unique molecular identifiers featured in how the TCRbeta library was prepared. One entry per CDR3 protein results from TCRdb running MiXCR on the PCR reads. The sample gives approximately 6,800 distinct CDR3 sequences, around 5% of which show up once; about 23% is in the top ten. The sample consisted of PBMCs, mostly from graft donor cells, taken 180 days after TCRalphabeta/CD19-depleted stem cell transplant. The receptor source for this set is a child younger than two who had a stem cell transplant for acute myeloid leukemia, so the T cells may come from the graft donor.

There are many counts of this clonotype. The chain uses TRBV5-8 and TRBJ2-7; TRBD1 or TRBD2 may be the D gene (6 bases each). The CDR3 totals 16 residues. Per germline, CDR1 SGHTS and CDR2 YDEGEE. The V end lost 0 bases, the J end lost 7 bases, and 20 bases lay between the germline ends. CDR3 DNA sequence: TGTGCCAGCAGCTTGGGCCTACAGGGTTTTAGCGGAGAGCAGTACTTC. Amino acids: CASSLGLQGFSGEQYF.

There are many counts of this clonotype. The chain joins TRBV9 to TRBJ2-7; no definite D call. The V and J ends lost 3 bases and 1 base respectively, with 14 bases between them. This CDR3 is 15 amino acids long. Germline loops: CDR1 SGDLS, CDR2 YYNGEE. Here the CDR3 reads CASSAAPWSSYEQYF. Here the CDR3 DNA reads TGTGCCAGCAGCGCCGCCCCGTGGTCATCCTACGAGCAGTACTTC.

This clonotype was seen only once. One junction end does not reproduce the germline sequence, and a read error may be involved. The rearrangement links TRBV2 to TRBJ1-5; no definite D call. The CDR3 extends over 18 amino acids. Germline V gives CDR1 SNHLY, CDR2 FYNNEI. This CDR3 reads CARSLSGSRVRSNQPQHF. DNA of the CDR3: TGTGCCCGCAGTTTAAGTGGGTCGAGGGTGAGAAGCAATCAGCCCCAGCATTTT. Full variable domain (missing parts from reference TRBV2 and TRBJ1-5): EPEVTQTPSHQVTQMGQEVILRCVPISNHLYFYWYRQILGQKVEFLVSFYNNEISEKSEIFDDQFSVERPDGSNFTLKIRSTKLEDSAMYFCARSLSGSRVRSNQPQHFGDGTRLSIL.

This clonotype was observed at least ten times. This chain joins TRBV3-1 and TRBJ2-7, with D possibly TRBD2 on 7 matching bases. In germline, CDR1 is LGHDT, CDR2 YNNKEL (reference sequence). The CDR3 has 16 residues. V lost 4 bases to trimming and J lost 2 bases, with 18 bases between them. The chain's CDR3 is CASSPRGGTVAYEQYF. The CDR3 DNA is TGTGCCAGCAGCCCAAGGGGGGGGACCGTGGCCTACGAGCAGTACTTC.

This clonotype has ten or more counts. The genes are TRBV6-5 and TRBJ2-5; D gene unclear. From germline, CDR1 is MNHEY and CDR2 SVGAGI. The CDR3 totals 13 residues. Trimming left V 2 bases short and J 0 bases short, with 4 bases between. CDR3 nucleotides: TGTGCCAGCAGTTACAGAAACCAAGAGACCCAGTACTTC. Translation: CASSYRNQETQYF.

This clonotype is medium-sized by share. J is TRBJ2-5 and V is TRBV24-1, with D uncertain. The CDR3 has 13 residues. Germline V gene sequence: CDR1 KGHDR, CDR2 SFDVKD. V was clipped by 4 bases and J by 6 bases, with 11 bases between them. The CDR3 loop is CATSDPRTKTQYF. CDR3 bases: TGTGCCACCAGTGACCCGAGGACGAAGACCCAGTACTTC.

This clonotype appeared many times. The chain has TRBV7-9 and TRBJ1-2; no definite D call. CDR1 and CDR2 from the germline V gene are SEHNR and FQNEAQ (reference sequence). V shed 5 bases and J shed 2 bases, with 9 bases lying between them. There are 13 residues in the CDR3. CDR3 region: CASSAFGNYGYTF. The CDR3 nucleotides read TGTGCCAGCAGCGCTTTTGGGAACTATGGCTACACCTTC.

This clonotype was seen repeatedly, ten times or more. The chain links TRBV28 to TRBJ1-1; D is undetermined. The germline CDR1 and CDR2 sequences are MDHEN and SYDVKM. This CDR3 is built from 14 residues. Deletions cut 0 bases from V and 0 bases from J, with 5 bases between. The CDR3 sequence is CASSLWAVNTEAFF. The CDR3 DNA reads TGTGCCAGCAGTTTATGGGCAGTGAACACTGAAGCTTTCTTT.

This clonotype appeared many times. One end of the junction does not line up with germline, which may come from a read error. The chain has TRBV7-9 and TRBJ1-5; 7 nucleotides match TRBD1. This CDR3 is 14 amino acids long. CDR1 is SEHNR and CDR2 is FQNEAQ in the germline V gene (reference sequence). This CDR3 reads CASILAGGGQPQHF. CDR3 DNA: TGTGCCAGCATCTTAGCAGGGGGAGGTCAGCCCCAGCATTTT.

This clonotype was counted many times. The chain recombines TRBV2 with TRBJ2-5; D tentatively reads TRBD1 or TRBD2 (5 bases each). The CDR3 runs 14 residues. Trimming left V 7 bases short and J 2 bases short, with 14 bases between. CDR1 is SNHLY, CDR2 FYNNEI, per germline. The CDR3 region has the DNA TGTGCCAGCAAGGAGGACAACTATCAAGAGACCCAGTACTTC. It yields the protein CASKEDNYQETQYF.

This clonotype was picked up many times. The chain's CDR3 is CASEKSYEQYF. In nucleotides, the CDR3 is TGTGCCAGTGAGAAAAGCTACGAGCAGTACTTC. The chain uses TRBV7-9 and TRBJ2-7; no clear D gene. The V gene's germline CDR1 is SEHNR and CDR2 FQNEAQ (reference sequence). With 9 bases removed from V and 3 bases from J, the gap between germline ends came to 9 bases. This CDR3 is built from 11 residues.

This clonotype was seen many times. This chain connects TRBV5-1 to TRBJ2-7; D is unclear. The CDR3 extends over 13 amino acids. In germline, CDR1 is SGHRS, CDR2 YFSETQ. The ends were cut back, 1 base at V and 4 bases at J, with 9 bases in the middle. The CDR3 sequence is CASSLRGGYEQYF. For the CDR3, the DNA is TGCGCCAGCAGCTTGCGCGGTGGGTACGAGCAGTACTTC.

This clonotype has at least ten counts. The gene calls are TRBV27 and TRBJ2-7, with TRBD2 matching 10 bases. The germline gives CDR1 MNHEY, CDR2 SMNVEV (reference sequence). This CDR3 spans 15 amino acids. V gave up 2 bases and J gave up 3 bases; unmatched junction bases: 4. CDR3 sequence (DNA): TGTGCCAGCAGTTTACCGGGACTAGCGAGCTACGAGCAGTACTTC. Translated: CASSLPGLASYEQYF.